The 18 T cell receptor beta chains below were found in one sample sequenced in a study of T cell responses to AZD1222 COVID-19 vaccine. Assay: immunoSEQ multiplex PCR; the TCRdb copy retains only in-frame clones and omits some. The sample lists some 180,000 clones; about nine tenths were seen once. The sample here was peripheral blood, taken 28 days after the second AZD1222 dose. Every receptor here comes from an adult who received the AZD1222 COVID-19 vaccine.

The chain employs TRBV6-5 and TRBJ2-3; D is ambiguous. Germline V gene sequence: CDR1 MNHEY, CDR2 SVGAGI. The CDR3 totals 15 residues. V was trimmed by 6 bases and J by 1 base, leaving 14 bases between them. The CDR3 DNA is TGTGCCAGCAGCCCCCAGTATTGGGGCACAGATACGCAGTATTTT. The encoded protein is CASSPQYWGTDTQYF.

This chain uses TRBV6-2 or TRBV6-3 with TRBJ1-4; 8 bases line up with TRBD1. The trim removed 1 base at V and 3 bases at J, leaving 1 base unmatched. The CDR3 sequence is 15 residues long. Germline CDR1 and CDR2: MNHEY and SVGEGT. The CDR3 coding sequence is TGTGCCAGCAGTTACTTGACAGGGGCTAATGAAAAACTGTTTTTT. Encoded protein: CASSYLTGANEKLFF.

The V gene is TRBV3-1 (or the pseudogene TRBV3-2), the J gene TRBJ1-5; D remains unclear. This CDR3 has 12 amino acids. The germline V gene has CDR1 LGHDT and CDR2 YNNKEL (reference sequence). Trimming cost V 1 base and J 7 bases, with 5 bases left between them. The CDR3 DNA follows: TGTGCCAGCAGCCAAGTCGGGCAGCCCCAGCATTTT. Amino acids: CASSQVGQPQHF.

In this sample, this clone turned up once. The V call is TRBV4-3, the J call TRBJ2-3, with 10 bases aligning to TRBD2. CDR1 and CDR2 (germline): LGHNA, YSLEER. This CDR3 comprises 17 residues. V lost 1 base, J lost 3 bases, and 7 bases stayed unmatched. The CDR3 reads CASSQALAGALTDTQYF. The CDR3 bases are TGCGCCAGCAGCCAAGCGCTAGCGGGGGCCCTAACAGATACGCAGTATTTT.

The V gene is TRBV2, the J gene TRBJ2-7; D is undetermined. The germline V and J ends were trimmed by 4 bases and 3 bases, with 7 bases remaining between them. CDR3 length equals 12 residues. From germline, CDR1 is SNHLY and CDR2 FYNNEI. The CDR3 is CASSGLDYEQYF. CDR3 in DNA: TGTGCCAGCAGTGGTCTAGACTACGAGCAGTACTTC.

The chain combines TRBV5-1 with TRBJ1-1; 7 nucleotides line up with TRBD1. The CDR3 extends over 16 amino acids. With V trimmed by 4 bases and J by 6 bases, 15 bases remained unmatched. Germline V gene data show CDR1 as SGHRS and CDR2 as YFSETQ. The CDR3 bases are TGCGCCAGCAGCCCGGGGGACAGCGCAAAATCCGCTGAAGCTTTCTTT. This codes for CASSPGDSAKSAEAFF.

V gene TRBV3-1 (or the pseudogene TRBV3-2) combines with J gene TRBJ2-7; 8 nucleotides align to TRBD1. This CDR3 has 14 residues. Trimming took 3 bases from V and 3 from J; bases not matched to a gene: 4. Germline-derived CDR1 and CDR2 are LGHDT and YNNKEL (reference sequence). In DNA form, the CDR3 reads TGTGCCAGCAGCCAGACAGGGGATTTCTACGAGCAGTACTTC. Its protein is CASSQTGDFYEQYF.

V and J are TRBV13 and TRBJ2-7; 10 bases map to TRBD1. The CDR3 has 14 residues. CDR1 is PRHDT and CDR2 is FYEKMQ in the germline V gene (reference sequence). The V segment lost 4 bases and the J segment 3 bases; nucleotides outside the gene matches: 3. CDR3: CASSSTGGGYEQYF. The CDR3, as DNA: TGTGCCAGCAGCTCGACAGGGGGCGGCTACGAGCAGTACTTC.

The chain is built from TRBV14 and TRBJ1-4, with unresolved D. The CDR3 contains 13 residues. Germline V lookup: CDR1 SGHDN, CDR2 FVKESK. Trimming stripped 4 bases from V and 8 bases from J, with 11 bases between. The CDR3 protein is CASSPLMEEKLFF. In DNA form, the CDR3 reads TGTGCCAGCAGCCCCTTGATGGAGGAAAAACTGTTTTTT.

The V call is TRBV7-9, the J call TRBJ2-3; D might be TRBD2 (6 bases). This CDR3 contains 16 residues. Germline CDR1 and CDR2: SEHNR and FQNEAQ (reference sequence). V was pared by 5 bases and J by 2 bases, with 17 bases between. For the CDR3, the DNA is TGTGCCAGCAGCCTACTCGGGACTTTTTCCACAGATACGCAGTATTTT. Translating gives CASSLLGTFSTDTQYF.

The rearrangement joins TRBV5-8 to TRBJ2-2; 12 bases agree with TRBD1. CDR3 size: 16 residues. Germline CDR1 and CDR2: SGHTS and YDEGEE. Germline trimming cut 4 bases from V and 5 bases from J; bases unmatched to any gene: 6. As DNA, the CDR3 is TGTGCCAGCAGCAATCGGGACAGGGGGCGTACCGGGGAGCTGTTTTTT. This codes for CASSNRDRGRTGELFF. The whole variable domain, remainder taken from reference TRBV5-8 and TRBJ2-2, is EAGVTQSPTHLIKTRGQQATLRCSPISGHTSVYWYQQALGLGLQFLLWYDEGEERNRGNFPPRFSGRQFPNYSSELNVNALELEDSALYLCASSNRDRGRTGELFFGEGSRLTVL.

CDR3 residues: CARSLGAIAEAFF. The CDR3 region has the DNA TGTGCCAGAAGCTTGGGAGCTATAGCTGAAGCTTTCTTT. The gene calls are TRBV5-3 and TRBJ1-1; D remains ambiguous. TRBV5-3 is marked as an open reading frame, function uncertain. Trimming cost V 0 bases and J 6 bases, with 9 bases left between them. CDR3 size: 13 residues.

V is TRBV5-5 and J is TRBJ2-3; D gene uncertain. The CDR3 is made up of 13 amino acids. The V gene lost 2 bases and the J gene lost 1 base, with 5 bases spanning the gap. Germline lookup yields CDR1 SGHKS and CDR2 YYEKEE (reference sequence). The CDR3 is CASSFGGTDTQYF. CDR3 nucleotides: TGTGCCAGCAGCTTCGGAGGCACAGATACGCAGTATTTT.

V usage is TRBV5-1 and J usage is TRBJ1-1; D not resolved. Germline lookup yields CDR1 SGHRS and CDR2 YFSETQ. The CDR3 has 16 residues. V lost 6 bases and J lost 0, with 18 bases in between. DNA for the CDR3: TGCGCCAGCAACCCAGCTGGGATCCAAATGAACACTGAAGCTTTCTTT. Translating gives CASNPAGIQMNTEAFF.

The CDR3 protein is CASSLVPPSAGTDTQYF. The CDR3 bases are TGTGCCAGCAGCTTAGTCCCACCTAGCGCAGGCACAGATACGCAGTATTTT. The rearrangement joins TRBV11-3 to TRBJ2-3; possible D gene TRBD2, 6 bases. V was pared by 1 base and J by 1 base, with 15 bases between. CDR1 SGHNT and CDR2 YENEEA come from the germline V gene. The CDR3 covers 17 residues.

This rearrangement joins TRBV3-1 (or the pseudogene TRBV3-2) to TRBJ1-1; 10 bases match TRBD1. J was trimmed by 4 bases and V by 1 base; bases with no gene match: 6. From germline, CDR1 is LGHDT and CDR2 YNNKEL (reference sequence). The CDR3 runs 16 residues. CDR3 in DNA: TGTGCCAGCAGCCAAGGGGGACAGGGGAGGGTCACTGAAGCTTTCTTT. Its translation is CASSQGGQGRVTEAFF.

This sequence joins TRBV4-2 and TRBJ2-3, with D perhaps being TRBD1 or TRBD2 (6 bases each). The V end was cut by 1 base, the J end by 5 bases, with 10 bases between. The germline gives CDR1 LGHNA, CDR2 YNFKEQ. The CDR3 runs 14 residues. The CDR3, as DNA: TGTGCCAGCAGCCAAGGGGGGGCTGAAGATACGCAGTATTTT. Translation: CASSQGGAEDTQYF.

The chain combines TRBV5-1 with TRBJ1-1; the match to TRBD1 covers 7 bases. The CDR3 sequence is 15 residues long. Trimming removed 5 bases from V and 0 bases from J; junction bases left unmatched: 7. In germline, CDR1 is SGHRS, CDR2 YFSETQ. CDR3 in DNA: TGCGCCAGCAGGAAGGGGACAGCCATGAACACTGAAGCTTTCTTT. Encoded protein: CASRKGTAMNTEAFF.